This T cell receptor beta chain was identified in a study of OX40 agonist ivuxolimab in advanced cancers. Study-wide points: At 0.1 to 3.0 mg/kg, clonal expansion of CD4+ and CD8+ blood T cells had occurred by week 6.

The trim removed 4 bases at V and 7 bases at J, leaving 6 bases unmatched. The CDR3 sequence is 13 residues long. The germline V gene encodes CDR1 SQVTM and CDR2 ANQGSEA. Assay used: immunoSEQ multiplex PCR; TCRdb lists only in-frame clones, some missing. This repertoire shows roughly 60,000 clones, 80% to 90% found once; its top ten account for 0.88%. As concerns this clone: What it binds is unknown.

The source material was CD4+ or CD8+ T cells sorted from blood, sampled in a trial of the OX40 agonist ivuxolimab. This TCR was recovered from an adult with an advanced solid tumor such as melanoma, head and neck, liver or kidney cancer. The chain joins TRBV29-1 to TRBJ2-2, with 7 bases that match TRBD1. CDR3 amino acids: CSVGIQGFGELFF. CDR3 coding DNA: TGCAGCGTTGGAATACAGGGGTTCGGGGAGCTGTTTTTT.